This paragraph reports one TCR beta chain. Its target is not known. This specimen comes from a study of T cell repertoires in ileal Crohn's disease. Across the study: About half of patients got postoperative therapy: roughly 12 thiopurines, approximately 18 anti-TNF. Biopsies of the neoterminal ileum at postoperative colonoscopy form M6 samples.

Findings of the study overall: Active smokers at surgery had more clonal expansions than non-smokers.

The CDR3 is 12 amino acids. CDR1 is SGHNT and CDR2 is YYREEE in the germline V gene (reference sequence). Trimming removed 10 bases at V and 1 base at J, with 11 bases between. Time point denoted: neoterminal ileum biopsy at postoperative endoscopy, about 6 months after surgery. Per sample, about 460 nanograms of biopsy DNA were TCRB immunosequenced. TCRdb's copy holds only in-frame clones and misses some; the assay was immunoSEQ multiplex PCR. The sample lists some 60,000 clones, around nine tenths occurring once. This chain connects TRBV5-4 to TRBJ1-1; unclear D gene. Sequencing was done on a sample of ileal tissue. This receptor was obtained from an adult with Crohn's disease. Here the CDR3 DNA reads TGTGCCGGGCAAAATACGAACACTGAAGCTTTCTTT. Protein sequence: CAGQNTNTEAFF.